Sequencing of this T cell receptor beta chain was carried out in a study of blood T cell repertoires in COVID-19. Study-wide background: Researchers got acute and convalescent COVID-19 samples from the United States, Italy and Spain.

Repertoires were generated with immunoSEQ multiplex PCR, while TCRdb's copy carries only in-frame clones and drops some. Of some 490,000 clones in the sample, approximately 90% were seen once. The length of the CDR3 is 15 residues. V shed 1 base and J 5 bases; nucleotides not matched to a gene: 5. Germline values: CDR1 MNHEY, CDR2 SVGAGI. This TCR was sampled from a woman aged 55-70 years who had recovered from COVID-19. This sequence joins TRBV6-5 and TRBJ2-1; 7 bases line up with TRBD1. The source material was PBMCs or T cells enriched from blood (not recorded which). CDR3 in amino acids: CASSYFDRVNNEQFF. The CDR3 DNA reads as TGTGCCAGCAGTTACTTCGACAGGGTTAACAATGAGCAGTTCTTC.